Presented here are 28 T cell receptor beta chains from one specimen sequenced in a study of metastatic and nonmetastatic thyroid tumors. Before thyroid surgery, none of the patients had received any treatment. MiXCR re-clonotyped the PCR reads for TCRdb. The table lists tens of thousands of clones, more than 20% of them singletons. Sequenced input: adjacent normal tissue. The receptors derive from a female donor with papillary thyroid cancer or a benign thyroid nodule (not recorded which). Some clones in this sample may be carry-over from other donors' samples.

This clone counts as medium-sized (0.01 to 0.1%). CDR3 in amino acids: CASSLSTTRTGHEQFF. The CDR3 coding sequence is TGTGCCAGCAGTTTATCGACGACCCGGACAGGACATGAGCAGTTCTTC. This chain connects TRBV28 to TRBJ2-1, with 7 bases identical to TRBD1. CDR3 length: 16 amino acids. Germline CDR1 is MDHEN and CDR2 is SYDVKM. V lost 1 base to trimming and J lost 8 bases; unmatched junction nucleotides: 11.

This clone has at least ten counts. The CDR3 loop reads CSAARGQGENQPQHF. For the CDR3, the DNA is TGCAGTGCTGCCCGGGGACAGGGAGAAAATCAGCCCCAGCATTTT. The V call is TRBV20-1, the J call TRBJ1-5; 9 nucleotides line up with TRBD1. The CDR3 runs to 15 residues. The J segment lost 4 bases and the V segment lost 5 bases, leaving 9 bases of the junction unmatched. Germline-derived CDR1 and CDR2 are DFQATT and SNEGSKA (reference sequence).

This clone has just a few counts. The chain recombines TRBV2 with TRBJ2-1; possible D gene TRBD2, 6 bases. This CDR3 comprises 12 residues. The V and J ends lost 6 bases and 9 bases respectively, with 12 bases between them. CDR1 SNHLY and CDR2 FYNNEI come from the germline V gene. This chain's CDR3 is CASRGSGPEQFF. The CDR3 coding sequence is TGTGCCAGCAGGGGTAGCGGCCCTGAGCAGTTCTTC.

In regard to this clone: A read error may be the cause here, since a much bigger clone is one base away. The rearrangement joins TRBV10-3 to TRBJ1-2, with D possibly TRBD1 on 6 matching bases. Trimming left V 10 bases short and J 7 bases short, with 25 bases between. This CDR3 has 15 amino acids. Germline V gives CDR1 ENHRY, CDR2 SYGVKD. DNA for the CDR3: TGTGCCACTAAGGGGGAGGGACTGCTATTATCTGGCTACACCTTC. Its translation is CATKGEGLLLSGYTF.

This clone counts as medium-sized. This chain uses TRBV27 with TRBJ1-1; D is ambiguous. Trimming pared 0 bases from V and 8 bases from J, leaving 16 bases between. The germline CDR1 and CDR2 sequences are MNHEY and SMNVEV (reference sequence). The CDR3 consists of 15 residues. The CDR3, as DNA: TGTGCCAGCAGTTTATCGGGGTTAGTAATCGTAGAAGCTTTCTTT. Translating it yields CASSLSGLVIVEAFF.

This clone was seen many times. This chain links TRBV20-1 with TRBJ1-5, with D unresolved. The length of the CDR3 is 12 residues. Germline V gene data show CDR1 as DFQATT and CDR2 as SNEGSKA (reference sequence). The germline V and J ends were trimmed by 0 bases and 7 bases, with 7 bases remaining between them. CDR3 sequence: CSARESSQPQHF. CDR3 sequence (DNA): TGCAGTGCTAGAGAGAGTTCACAGCCCCAGCATTTT.

This clone occurred many times. V gene TRBV5-4 combines with J gene TRBJ1-1, with 7 bases that match TRBD1. The CDR3 length is 15 residues. The J segment lost 3 bases and the V segment lost 3 bases, leaving 8 bases of the junction unmatched. Germline V gene data show CDR1 as SGHNT and CDR2 as YYREEE (reference sequence). The CDR3 DNA follows: TGTGCCAGCAGCTCCCGACAGGGTCGTGACACTGAAGCTTTCTTT. As protein: CASSSRQGRDTEAFF. The full variable domain, completed using reference TRBV5-4 and TRBJ1-1, is ETGVTQSPTHLIKTRGQQVTLRCSSQSGHNTVSWYQQALGQGPQFIFQYYREEENGRGNFPPRFSGLQFPNYSSELNVNALELDDSALYLCASSSRQGRDTEAFFGQGTRLTVV.

This clone was detected many times. This chain links TRBV7-2 with TRBJ1-1; D is unresolved. This CDR3 is built from 13 residues. Trimming removed 1 base at V and 1 base at J, with 4 bases between. Germline-derived CDR1 and CDR2 are SGHTA and FQGNSA. In nucleotides, the CDR3 is TGTGCCAGCAGCTTAGGAAGGAACACTGAAGCTTTCTTT. Amino acid sequence: CASSLGRNTEAFF.

This clone occurred many times. The chain couples TRBV7-3 to TRBJ2-1; 13 positions agree with TRBD2. With V trimmed by 5 bases and J by 13 bases, 11 bases remained unmatched. Germline CDR1 is SGHTA and CDR2 is FQGTGA. The CDR3 runs to 15 residues. The CDR3 coding sequence is TGTGCCAGCAGCCCATACGGACTAGCGGGAGAGGATCAGTTCTTC. It specifies CASSPYGLAGEDQFF.

In its sample, this clone was seen many times. The CDR3 is CASSPGTPTGELFF. The DNA for the CDR3 is TGTGCCAGCAGCCCCGGGACACCCACCGGGGAGCTGTTTTTT. V usage is TRBV7-2 and J usage is TRBJ2-2, with TRBD1 as a possible D gene (6 bases). The V gene lost 5 bases and the J gene lost 4 bases, with 11 bases spanning the gap. The CDR3 totals 14 residues. Germline values: CDR1 SGHTA, CDR2 FQGNSA. Filled out from reference TRBV7-2 and TRBJ2-2, the complete variable domain reads GAGVSQSPSNKVTEKGKDVELRCDPISGHTALYWYRQSLGQGLEFLIYFQGNSAPDKSGLPSDRFSAERTGGSVSTLTIQRTQQEDSAVYLCASSPGTPTGELFFGEGSRLTVL.

By share, this clone counts as medium-sized. The chain links TRBV6-5 to TRBJ2-6, with 9 bases fitting TRBD2. The germline V gene encodes CDR1 MNHEY and CDR2 SVGAGI. Unmatched junction bases numbered 6, after V lost 2 bases and J lost 4 bases. The CDR3 runs to 17 residues. The CDR3 nucleotides are TGTGCCAGCAGTTACCGGGCGGGAGGGACCGGGGCCAACGTCCTGACTTTC. This sequence encodes CASSYRAGGTGANVLTF.

By share, this clone ranks as medium-sized (0.01 to 0.1%). The chain combines TRBV27 with TRBJ2-7; TRBD2 aligns across 10 bases. V gave up 4 bases and J gave up 0 bases; unmatched junction bases: 3. Germline V lookup: CDR1 MNHEY, CDR2 SMNVEV (reference sequence). CDR3 length: 15 amino acids. The CDR3 loop reads CASSYSGRPSYEQYF. The CDR3 nucleotides read TGTGCCAGCAGTTATAGCGGGAGGCCCTCCTACGAGCAGTACTTC.

This clone was observed once. Its ends do not fully match the called genes, so a read error is possible. V gene TRBV6-1 combines with J gene TRBJ2-7, with no clear D. In germline, CDR1 is MNHNS, CDR2 SASEGT. This CDR3 is 15 amino acids long. The CDR3 protein is CASSEGTTGPYEKYF. The CDR3 region has the DNA TGTGCCAGCAGTGAGGGAACTACCGGTCCGTACGAGAAGTACTTC.

This clone was seen only a few times. A clone one base away is much larger, so this may be a read error. This chain uses TRBV7-9 with TRBJ2-1; D possibly matches TRBD1 or TRBD2 (5 bases each). Deletions cut 5 bases from V and 12 bases from J, with 11 bases between. From germline, CDR1 is SEHNR and CDR2 FQNEAQ (reference sequence). The CDR3 loop spans 11 amino acids. The CDR3, as DNA: TGTGCCAGCAGCCGATGGGGGTGGCAGTTCTTC. It encodes CASSRWGWQFF.

This sequence joins TRBV6-1 and TRBJ1-5; D remains ambiguous. Germline CDR1 is MNHNS and CDR2 is SASEGT. V lost 2 bases to trimming and J lost 3 bases, with 14 bases between them. The CDR3 covers 16 residues. In DNA form, the CDR3 reads TGTGCCAGCAGTGAATCGTCGGGGTCAATCAATCAGCCCCAGCATTTT. Translating it yields CASSESSGSINQPQHF.

This clone came up many times. The chain combines TRBV7-9 with TRBJ2-1; 12 bases are a match to TRBD2. V was clipped by 0 bases and J by 7 bases; unmatched bases: 4. Per the germline V gene, CDR1 is SEHNR and CDR2 is FQNEAQ (reference sequence). The CDR3 contains 16 residues. CDR3: CASSLAVTSGSNEQFF. In DNA, the CDR3 is TGTGCCAGCAGCTTAGCCGTGACTAGCGGGAGTAATGAGCAGTTCTTC.

This clone was counted between two and nine times. This chain links TRBV28 with TRBJ1-1; TRBD1 matches 7 bases. This CDR3 comprises 15 residues. After removal of 3 bases from V and 4 bases from J, the junction contained 8 bases not matched to a gene. Per germline, CDR1 MDHEN and CDR2 SYDVKM. The CDR3 DNA reads as TGTGCCAGCAGTTTCAACCCGACAGGGCCCACTGAAGCTTTCTTT. Translated: CASSFNPTGPTEAFF.

This clone was recorded many times. V and J are TRBV20-1 and TRBJ1-1, with D uncertain. This CDR3 comprises 12 residues. CDR1 is DFQATT, CDR2 SNEGSKA, per germline (reference sequence). With 6 bases removed from V and 4 bases from J, the gap between germline ends came to 12 bases. Here the CDR3 reads CSALPGSTEAFF. The CDR3 nucleotides read TGCAGTGCCCTGCCGGGGAGCACTGAAGCTTTCTTT.

Remarks on this clone: This CDR3 is missing its conserved last phenylalanine or tryptophan, likely due to a read error. The DNA of the CDR3 is TGTGCCAGTAGTATTTTATTCCAGGTGAACACTGAAGCTTTCCTT. It codes for CASSILFQVNTEAFL. V and J are TRBV19 and TRBJ1-1; D ambiguous. This CDR3 comprises 15 residues. The V gene lost 3 bases and the J gene lost 0 bases, with 11 bases spanning the gap. CDR1 and CDR2 from the germline V gene are LNHDA and SQIVND (reference sequence).

Regarding this clone: Its ends do not fully match the called genes, so a read error is possible. V is TRBV7-2 and J is TRBJ1-1; TRBD1 matches at 7 bases. Germline CDR1 reads SGHTA; CDR2 reads FQGNSA. This CDR3 contains 14 residues. In DNA form, the CDR3 reads TGTGCCAACAGCTGGGGACAGAGGAACACTGAGGCTTTCTTT. Translated, it gives CANSWGQRNTEAFF.

This clone was seen ten or more times. The gene calls are TRBV29-1 and TRBJ1-2; 8 bases are shared with TRBD1. V shed 4 bases and J 1 base; nucleotides not matched to a gene: 5. This CDR3 is built from 14 residues. Germline assignment: CDR1 SQVTM and CDR2 ANQGSEA. CDR3 sequence (DNA): TGCAGCGTTGCCCAGGGGGCGCTTAACTATGGCTACACCTTC. Translation: CSVAQGALNYGYTF.

This clone was recorded at least ten times. A much larger clone sits a single nucleotide away, making a read error possible. Here the CDR3 DNA reads TGTGCCAGCAGCTTTAGTCATTCCGGGGAGCTGTTTTTT. Its translation: CASSFSHSGELFF. The chain combines TRBV7-3 with TRBJ2-2; no clear D gene. The V end lost 3 bases, the J end lost 6 bases, and 8 bases lay between the germline ends. Germline V CDR1 and CDR2: SGHTA, FQGTGA. The CDR3 consists of 13 residues.

This clone was seen many times. The chain has TRBV25-1 and TRBJ2-3; TRBD2 agrees at 11 bases. The ends lost 3 bases at V and 7 bases at J; junction bases unmatched: 9. The germline V gene encodes CDR1 MGHDK and CDR2 SYGVNS. The CDR3 consists of 16 residues. CDR3 DNA: TGTGCCAGCAGTGATTCGGGGACTAGCGGCACTAATACGCAGTATTTT. Its protein is CASSDSGTSGTNTQYF. Supplemented by reference TRBV25-1 and TRBJ2-3, the full variable domain reads EADIYQTPRYLVIGTGKKITLECSQTMGHDKMYWYQQDPGMELHLIHYSYGVNSTEKGDLSSESTVSRIRTEHFPLTLESARPSHTSQYLCASSDSGTSGTNTQYFGPGTRLTVL.

This clone was counted at least ten times. The chain combines TRBV9 with TRBJ1-5; 7 nucleotides match TRBD1. The CDR3 covers 15 residues. Trimming took 0 bases from V and 2 from J; bases not matched to a gene: 2. In germline, CDR1 is SGDLS, CDR2 YYNGEE. CDR3 region: CASSVGQGGNQPQHF. The CDR3 DNA reads as TGTGCCAGCAGCGTAGGACAGGGAGGCAATCAGCCCCAGCATTTT.

This clone was detected ten times or more. The chain links TRBV5-6 to TRBJ2-7; D is unclear. The CDR3 extends over 13 amino acids. V was pared by 4 bases and J by 5 bases, with 13 bases between. CDR1 and CDR2 from the germline V gene are SGHDT and YYEEEE. The CDR3 sequence: CASSLGSPNEQYF. The CDR3 DNA reads as TGTGCCAGCAGCCTTGGTTCACCGAACGAGCAGTACTTC. Full variable domain (missing parts from reference TRBV5-6 and TRBJ2-7): DAGVTQSPTHLIKTRGQQVTLRCSPKSGHDTVSWYQQALGQGPQFIFQYYEEEERQRGNFPDRFSGHQFPNYSSELNVNALLLGDSALYLCASSLGSPNEQYFGPGTRLTVT.

This clone appeared many times. The J gene is TRBJ2-1, the V gene TRBV2; D may be TRBD1 or TRBD2 (5 bases each). The CDR3 runs to 16 residues. Germline-derived CDR1 and CDR2 are SNHLY and FYNNEI. The V gene lost 8 bases and the J gene lost 0 bases, with 17 bases spanning the gap. CDR3 in DNA: TGTGCCAGCGGGTCGGGGCGGACGAGCTCCTACAATGAGCAGTTCTTC. This gives the protein CASGSGRTSSYNEQFF.

The sample holds many counts of this clone. The chain joins TRBV3-1 to TRBJ2-4; D gene unclear. Trimming shortened V by 1 base and J by 6 bases, and 7 bases separated the two germline ends. The V gene's germline CDR1 is LGHDT and CDR2 YNNKEL (reference sequence). The CDR3 is made up of 13 amino acids. This CDR3 reads CASSQGTVNIQYF. DNA of the CDR3: TGTGCCAGCAGCCAAGGCACGGTAAACATTCAGTACTTC. Using reference TRBV3-1 and TRBJ2-4 for the parts outside the CDR3, the full variable domain is DTAVSQTPKYLVTQMGNDKSIKCEQNLGHDTMYWYKQDSKKFLKIMFSYNNKELIINETVPNRFSPKSPDKAHLNLHINSLELGDSAVYFCASSQGTVNIQYFGAGTRLSVL.

This chain links TRBV2 with TRBJ2-3; D ambiguous. Trimming stripped 4 bases from V and 3 bases from J, with 14 bases between. The length of the CDR3 is 15 residues. Germline CDR1 reads SNHLY; CDR2 reads FYNNEI. The DNA for the CDR3 is TGTGCCAGCAGTGTATCAGCGAAGGGAACAGATACGCAGTATTTT. As protein: CASSVSAKGTDTQYF.